This entry describes one T cell receptor beta chain. Its antigen is currently not known. No much larger clonotype is one base removed from it; base qualities were not supplied. TCRbeta CDR3 regions were amplified from genomic DNA using the immunoSEQ Assay, a bias-controlled multiplex PCR. The original pipeline was this. Within the assay, amplification of reference gene primers was used to estimate how many nucleated cells each sample contained. To quantify the absolute abundance of each unique TCRbeta CDR3 rearrangement, sequence reads were collapsed and filtered. For each sample, productive Simpson clonality was calculated by taking the square root of Simpson's diversity index across productive rearrangements. TCRdb took this table from immuneACCESS and kept in-frame rearrangements with V and J called. Such tables lack part of the clones; where checked against another copy, unresolved V genes explain under half of the gap, and the rest is unexplained. That table gives V, J and clone size, and the DNA gave D and trimming. The sample contains under 200,000 clones, roughly 90% of them found a single time. The ten largest clones take up approximately 5% of the sample.

The data belong to a study of blood T cell repertoires in COVID-19 (dated by TCRdb to the early 2020s). A note on the overall study: Collaborator samples came from the United States, Italy and Spain and covered acute and convalescent phases of COVID-19. Sample metadata almost always included a de-identified subject ID, COVID-19 status, age in years and sex. The samples were drawn from the first 160 participants of the ongoing ImmuneRACE study and from some 1,300 subjects provided by 6 global collaborators. HLA class I and class II types, where available, came from metadata supplied by the sample provider rather than from assay-based typing. The material from the prospective study consisted of cDNA or gDNA derived from T cells, B-cell-depleted T cells, or PBMCs. Subjects who had been exposed to COVID-19, were actively infected with it, or had recovered from it provided the deeply sampled blood TCRbeta repertoires that made up the dataset. The repertoires were made available in a free public database intended to serve as a resource for research on the immune response to SARS-CoV-2.

What the research found in general, with its limitations: Clinical and demographic metadata were provided uncurated, with the amount varying by source and participant.

At one collaborating source in Seattle, patients were enrolled during active infection and were followed longitudinally through the course of disease. Each collaborating institution followed its own protocols to collect whole blood in K2EDTA tubes. For TCRbeta analysis, collaborators shipped samples in one of three forms: frozen whole blood, isolated PBMCs, or DNA extracted from either of those sample types. Trimming takes 0 bases off V and 8 bases off J; junction bases not matched to a gene: 5. Taken from cysteine to phenylalanine, the CDR3 has 15 residues. Left in the record is the CDR3 DNA by itself, 45 bases read in frame from the first base. Per the germline V gene, MNHEY is the CDR1 and SVGAGI is the CDR2.

The sequenced material came from peripheral blood. This TCR derives from a man younger than 30 with COVID-19, enrolled during active disease. This sequence uses TRBV6-5 and TRBJ1-4, with 8 bases matching TRBD1. The nucleotides are TGTGCCAGCAGTTACTCTGGCAGGGGGCACGAAAAACTGTTTTTT. Its protein reads: CASSYSGRGHEKLFF.